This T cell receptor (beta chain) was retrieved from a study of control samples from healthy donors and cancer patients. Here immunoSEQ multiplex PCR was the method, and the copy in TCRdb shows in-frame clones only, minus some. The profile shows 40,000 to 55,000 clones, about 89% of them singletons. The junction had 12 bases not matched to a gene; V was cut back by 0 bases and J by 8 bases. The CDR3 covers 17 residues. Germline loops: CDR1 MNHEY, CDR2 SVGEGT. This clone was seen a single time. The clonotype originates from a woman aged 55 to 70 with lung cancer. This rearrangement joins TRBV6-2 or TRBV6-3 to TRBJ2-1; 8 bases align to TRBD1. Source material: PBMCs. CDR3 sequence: CASSYSIGTGDRDEQFF. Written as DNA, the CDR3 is TGTGCCAGCAGTTACTCGATCGGGACAGGAGACCGGGATGAGCAGTTCTTC.